The rows below give T cell receptor beta chains drawn from one sample of a study of regulatory T cells in long-lasting Graves disease. TCRdb independently ran MiXCR on the multiplex PCR reads; one entry per CDR3 protein. The table shows about 290,000 distinct CDR3 sequences, with more than 20% occurring only once. The sequencing used peripheral blood mononuclear cells (PBMCs), collected when the disease was refractory, from a patient treated with antithyroid drugs. These receptor sequences come from a female donor with Graves disease. Both conserved end residues are part of each CDR3. Each record gives: D gene, J gene, clone size, V gene, CDR3 DNA, CDR3 protein. A D gene is named only where the DNA matches it firmly. A clone size is listed for some rows: how often the clone was seen (once, few, many), or a class if it is expanded.

TRBD2	TRBJ2-7	many	TRBV11-2	TGTGCCAGCAGCTTAGCAGGACTAGTCTACGACGAGCAGTACTTC	CASSLAGLVYDEQYF
.	TRBJ2-1	.	TRBV6-2/TRBV6-3	TGTGCCAGCAGTTACGTGGCCATTACCTACAATGAGCAGTTCTTC	CASSYVAITYNEQFF
.	TRBJ2-7	.	TRBV15	TGTGCCACCAGCAGAGACCCTCAGGGCTACGAGCAGTACTTC	CATSRDPQGYEQYF
.	TRBJ1-2	many	TRBV20-1	TGCAGTGCTAGTGTTGGTGAGGGGAGAGGTGGCTACACCTTC	CSASVGEGRGGYTF
.	TRBJ2-2	few	TRBV3-1	TGTGCCAGCAGCCACTCGAGGGGGAGTGTTGACACCGGGGAGCTGTTTTTT	CASSHSRGSVDTGELFF
.	TRBJ1-5	many	TRBV15	TGTGCCACCAGCAGAGATCCGGGGCCCCAGCATTTT	CATSRDPGPQHF
.	TRBJ2-7	few	TRBV18	TGTGCCAGCTCACCATTGGGAAGTGACGAGCAGTACTTC	CASSPLGSDEQYF
.	TRBJ1-2	many	TRBV12-3/TRBV12-4	TGTGCCAGCAGCAGCGGAGGCTATGGCTACACCTTC	CASSSGGYGYTF
.	TRBJ2-4	.	TRBV14	TGTGCCAGCAGCCAAGAGTTGGGAGCCAAAAACATTCAGTACTTC	CASSQELGAKNIQYF
.	TRBJ1-2	few	TRBV7-9	TGTGCCAGCAGCTCCCCCCGCGGGGGCGCAGAATCCCTGAATGGCTACACCTTC	CASSSPRGGAESLNGYTF
.	TRBJ2-5	few	TRBV20-1	TGCAGTGCTAGGTGGGTGGGCAGTTGGTACCAAGAGACCCAGTACTTC	CSARWVGSWYQETQYF
.	TRBJ2-2	.	TRBV6-1	TGTGCCAGCAGCCTACGAGGGGCGAACACCGGGGAGCTGTTTTTT	CASSLRGANTGELFF
.	TRBJ1-2	many	TRBV7-9	TGTGCCAGCAGCTCCCCTGTCTATGGCTACACCTTC	CASSSPVYGYTF
TRBD2	TRBJ2-7	few	TRBV27	TGTGCCAGCAGTTTATTTCCTAGCGGGACCCTGACCTCCTACGAGCAGTACTTC	CASSLFPSGTLTSYEQYF
TRBD1	TRBJ2-7	many	TRBV13	TGTGCCAGCAGCTCGGGACAGGGGGGCGAGCAGTACTTC	CASSSGQGGEQYF
.	TRBJ2-2	.	TRBV5-6	TGTGCCAGCAGCTTGGTCAGGGCCCGCACCGGGGAGCTGTTTTTT	CASSLVRARTGELFF
TRBD1	TRBJ1-2	many	TRBV6-1	TGTGCCAGCAGATCCGGGACAGGGATCTTCTATGGCTACACCTTC	CASRSGTGIFYGYTF
.	TRBJ2-4	.	TRBV6-1	TGTGCCAGTACTAACCCCCGGACAGAAGAAAACATTCAGTACTTC	CASTNPRTEENIQYF
.	TRBJ2-7	few	TRBV12-3/TRBV12-4	TGTGCCAGCAGCTTGGGGCCGGCGTACGAGCAGTACTTC	CASSLGPAYEQYF
.	TRBJ2-7	many	TRBV7-2	TGTGCCAGCAGCGCGCCTCCGGTTAACAACGAGCAGTACTTC	CASSAPPVNNEQYF
TRBD2	TRBJ2-7	many	TRBV7-2	TGTGCCAGCAGCTTAGTGGCTAGCGGTATCTACGAGCAGTACTTC	CASSLVASGIYEQYF
.	TRBJ2-5	.	TRBV27	TGTGCCAGCGGACCAGGACATCTCGAGACCCAGTACTTC	CASGPGHLETQYF
TRBD1	TRBJ2-5	few	TRBV29-1	TGCAGCGTTGCGACAGGGGTAGGGGAGACCCAGTACTTC	CSVATGVGETQYF
TRBD2	TRBJ2-5	few	TRBV19	TGTGCCAGTAGTTTTGGACTAGGTGGAGTAGGGACCCAGTACTTC	CASSFGLGGVGTQYF
.	TRBJ1-2	many	TRBV12-3/TRBV12-4	TGTGCCAGCAGTGCCTCTTTTAATGGCTACACCTTC	CASSASFNGYTF
TRBD1	TRBJ1-2	many	TRBV20-1	TGCAGTGCTAGCGACAGGGACCGGTATGGCTACACCTTC	CSASDRDRYGYTF
.	TRBJ2-5	few	TRBV27	TGTGCCAGCCATAGGGGGGAGACCCAGTACTTC	CASHRGETQYF
.	TRBJ2-7	many	TRBV6-1	TGTGCCAGCAGAGCAGGCGGAGGGACCTACGAGCAGTACTTC	CASRAGGGTYEQYF
.	TRBJ1-1	many	TRBV28	TGTGCCAGCAGGACAGCTACCCTTGGGGGGAACACTGAAGCTTTCTTT	CASRTATLGGNTEAFF
TRBD2	TRBJ2-3	.	TRBV7-9	TGTGCCAGCAGACTAGCGGGAGTGCTAGATACGCAGTATTTT	CASRLAGVLDTQYF
.	TRBJ2-3	.	TRBV10-3	TGTGCCATCAGTGTAGGCGGGAGCACAGATACGCAGTATTTT	CAISVGGSTDTQYF